These 27 T cell receptor beta chains came from one sample sequenced in a study of T cells in Graves' hyperthyroidism and ophthalmopathy. TCR beta CDR3 regions were amplified from RNA. Using the HTBI primer set, a first-round RT-PCR was run on the TCR CDR3. MiXCR, run by TCRdb on the multiplex PCR reads, gives a single entry per CDR3 protein. The sample gives under 450,000 distinct CDR3 sequences, about a sixth of which show up once; almost 8% is in the top ten. Sequencing used blood. The receptor set was obtained from a woman between 18 and 29 years old with Graves' hyperthyroidism.

This chain uses TRBV11-2 with TRBJ2-7, with unresolved D. Trimming shortened V by 1 base and J by 2 bases, and 12 bases separated the two germline ends. Germline CDR1 reads SGHAT; CDR2 reads FQNNGV. This CDR3 comprises 15 residues. CDR3 residues: CASSLGPAVTYEQYF. The DNA of the CDR3 is TGTGCCAGCAGCTTAGGTCCAGCAGTTACCTACGAGCAGTACTTC.

This clonotype was counted only a few times. This may be a read error: a much more frequent sequence differs by one nucleotide. The rearrangement uses TRBV5-1 and TRBJ2-4; D uncertain. This CDR3 is 14 amino acids long. Germline V lookup: CDR1 SGHRS, CDR2 YFSETQ. Between the trimmed V and J ends, which lost 4 bases and 4 bases, there was a span of 12 bases. As DNA, the CDR3 is TGCGCCAGCAGCCCTGACAAGGGTAAAAACATTCAGTACTTC. Protein product: CASSPDKGKNIQYF.

CDR3 loop: CASSLLAGITDTQYF. The CDR3 DNA is TGTGCCAGCAGCTTACTAGCGGGAATTACCGATACGCAGTATTTT. The V and J genes are TRBV11-1 and TRBJ2-3, with 9 bases lining up with TRBD2. The CDR3 consists of 15 residues. With 2 bases clipped from V and 6 bases from J, the junction kept 6 bases outside the gene matches. Per the germline V gene, CDR1 is SGHAT and CDR2 is FQDESV (reference sequence). Filled out from reference TRBV11-1 and TRBJ2-3, the complete variable domain reads EAEVAQSPRYKITEKSQAVAFWCDPISGHATLYWYRQILGQGPELLVQFQDESVVDDSQLPKDRFSAERLKGVDSTLKIQPAELGDSAMYLCASSLLAGITDTQYFGPGTRLTVL.

This clonotype was counted only a few times. V usage is TRBV30 and J usage is TRBJ2-3; weak D call: TRBD2 (6 bases). Germline V gives CDR1 GTSNPN, CDR2 SVGIG (reference sequence). V was pared by 5 bases and J by 2 bases, with 11 bases between. The CDR3 consists of 13 residues. The CDR3 region is CAWATSTTDTQYF. DNA of the CDR3: TGTGCCTGGGCGACTAGTACCACAGATACGCAGTATTTT.

This clonotype has at least ten counts. The chain couples TRBV5-1 to TRBJ2-1; no reliable D call. V lost 4 bases and J 7 bases, leaving 24 bases between the germline ends. Germline V CDR1 and CDR2: SGHRS, YFSETQ. The length of the CDR3 is 17 residues. CDR3 coding DNA: TGCGCCAGCAGCCCTGGGCCGAGTCAGGTTCGGATAAATGAGCAGTTCTTC. Encoded protein: CASSPGPSQVRINEQFF.

This chain links TRBV5-1 with TRBJ2-7; TRBD2 aligns across 11 bases. Germline loops: CDR1 SGHRS, CDR2 YFSETQ. The CDR3 length is 15 residues. The trim removed 3 bases at V and 0 bases at J, leaving 2 bases unmatched. The CDR3 nucleotides are TGCGCCAGCAGCTGGGGACTAGCGGCCTCCTACGAGCAGTACTTC. This codes for CASSWGLAASYEQYF. The entire variable domain, with the rest obtained from reference TRBV5-1 and TRBJ2-7, is as follows: KAGVTQTPRYLIKTRGQQVTLSCSPISGHRSVSWYQQTPGQGLQFLFEYFSETQRNKGNFPGRFSGRQFSNSRSEMNVSTLELGDSALYLCASSWGLAASYEQYFGPGTRLTVT.

This clonotype was recorded a few times. This may be a read error, as it is one base from a much larger clone. The conserved final phenylalanine or tryptophan is absent from the CDR3, which likely points to a read error. This chain uses TRBV12-3 or TRBV12-4 with TRBJ1-1; no reliable D call. Deletions cut 3 bases from V and 0 bases from J, with 5 bases between. The CDR3 loop spans 13 amino acids. CDR3 sequence reads: CASSFKVNTEAFL. The CDR3 DNA sequence: TGTGCCAGCAGTTTCAAAGTGAACACTGAAGCTTTCCTT.

This clonotype was observed many times. The chain recombines TRBV2 with TRBJ2-3; TRBD2 aligns across 9 bases. This CDR3 spans 18 amino acids. V was clipped by 2 bases and J by 5 bases; unmatched bases: 14. Per the germline V gene, CDR1 is SNHLY and CDR2 is FYNNEI. CDR3 residues: CASSETLGTSPLRDTQYF. DNA for the CDR3: TGTGCCAGCAGTGAAACCTTGGGGACTAGCCCGCTAAGAGATACGCAGTATTTT.

In this sample, this clonotype turned up many times. The chain has TRBV2 and TRBJ1-2, with D possibly TRBD1 on 5 matching bases. V was clipped by 4 bases and J by 2 bases, with 11 bases between them. The CDR3 covers 14 residues. Germline V gene data show CDR1 as SNHLY and CDR2 as FYNNEI. In DNA, the CDR3 is TGTGCCAGCAGTGTCGGCCAGGGAAACTATGGCTACACCTTC. Its protein product is CASSVGQGNYGYTF.

This clonotype was counted many times. V gene TRBV18 combines with J gene TRBJ2-3, with D possibly TRBD1 on 6 matching bases. Germline V gives CDR1 KGHSH, CDR2 LQKENI. This CDR3 has 14 residues. Trimming pared 3 bases from V and 0 bases from J, leaving 7 bases between. The CDR3 spells CASSPDSSTDTQYF. The CDR3, as DNA: TGTGCCAGCTCACCGGACAGCAGCACAGATACGCAGTATTTT.

This clonotype came up a few times. The J gene is TRBJ2-3, the V gene TRBV27; 11 positions agree with TRBD2. This CDR3 has 17 residues. V shed 3 bases, J shed 2 bases, and the junction held 7 bases outside the gene matches. Germline V gene sequence: CDR1 MNHEY, CDR2 SMNVEV (reference sequence). CDR3 nucleotide sequence: TGTGCCAGCAGTTTTGTGACTAGCGGGATGATCACAGATACGCAGTATTTT. Amino acid sequence: CASSFVTSGMITDTQYF.

This chain uses TRBV6-9 with TRBJ2-5; D gene ambiguous. V dropped 2 bases and J dropped 1 base, with 5 bases sitting between them. CDR1 is MNHGY and CDR2 is SVAAGI in the germline V gene. This CDR3 contains 13 residues. For the CDR3, the DNA is TGTGCCAGCAGTTATGGGGTCCAAGAGACCCAGTACTTC. Translated: CASSYGVQETQYF.

Concerning this clonotype: A read error may be the cause here, since a much bigger clone is one base away. This sequence joins TRBV7-2 and TRBJ2-1; D gene unclear. The V gene lost 1 base and the J gene lost 9 bases, with 13 bases spanning the gap. This CDR3 region has 14 residues. In germline, CDR1 is SGHTA, CDR2 FQGNSA. This CDR3 is CASSLVRVNSEQFF. For the CDR3, the DNA is TGTGCCAGCAGCTTAGTCCGGGTCAACAGTGAGCAGTTCTTC. The full variable domain, completed using reference TRBV7-2 and TRBJ2-1, is GAGVSQSPSNKVTEKGKDVELRCDPISGHTALYWYRQSLGQGLEFLIYFQGNSAPDKSGLPSDRFSAERTGGSVSTLTIQRTQQEDSAVYLCASSLVRVNSEQFFGPGTRLTVL.

In its sample, this clonotype was seen many times. This chain joins TRBV12-3 or TRBV12-4 and TRBJ2-3; perhaps TRBD1 as D (6 bases). V lost 6 bases and J lost 0, with 13 bases in between. The CDR3 sequence is 15 residues long. This CDR3 reads CASSPQGMSTDTQYF. CDR3 DNA: TGTGCCAGCAGCCCACAGGGAATGAGCACAGATACGCAGTATTTT.

This clonotype was observed many times. The genes are TRBV20-1 and TRBJ2-1; D might be TRBD2 (7 bases). This CDR3 contains 16 residues. Germline V gives CDR1 DFQATT, CDR2 SNEGSKA (reference sequence). V shed 3 bases and J shed 0 bases, with 15 bases lying between them. The CDR3 DNA reads TGCAGTGCTAGCGGGGGGCCGGGGCGCTCCTACAATGAGCAGTTCTTC. It translates to CSASGGPGRSYNEQFF.

This clonotype was recorded many times. The rearrangement links TRBV14 to TRBJ1-2; D is unclear. The germline V gene has CDR1 SGHDN and CDR2 FVKESK. CDR3 length equals 14 residues. V was shortened by 2 bases and J by 3 bases, with 10 bases between the two germline ends. CDR3 DNA: TGTGCCAGCAGCCAATATAGGAGGGACTATGGCTACACCTTC. It codes for CASSQYRRDYGYTF.

This clonotype was detected ten times or more. This chain joins TRBV28 and TRBJ2-3, with 12 bases that match TRBD2. The CDR3 loop spans 14 amino acids. Germline lookup yields CDR1 MDHEN and CDR2 SYDVKM. V trimming: 7 bases; J trimming: 4 bases; junction bases outside the gene matches: 3. The CDR3 is CASTSSGGADTQYF. The CDR3, as DNA: TGTGCCAGCACCTCTAGCGGGGGGGCAGATACGCAGTATTTT.

This clonotype was detected once. The rearrangement uses TRBV11-2 and TRBJ1-1; no reliable D call. V dropped 4 bases and J dropped 2 bases, with 11 bases sitting between them. In germline, CDR1 is SGHAT, CDR2 FQNNGV. The CDR3 covers 14 residues. DNA for the CDR3: TGTGCCAGCAGCTCAACGGCAGGAAACACTGAAGCTTTCTTT. Amino acid sequence: CASSSTAGNTEAFF. Together with reference TRBV11-2 and TRBJ1-1, the CDR3 gives the full variable domain: EAGVAQSPRYKIIEKRQSVAFWCNPISGHATLYWYQQILGQGPKLLIQFQNNGVVDDSQLPKDRFSAERLKGVDSTLKIQPAKLEDSAVYLCASSSTAGNTEAFFGQGTRLTVV.

This clonotype was counted at least ten times. J is TRBJ2-4 and V is TRBV20-1; D perhaps matches TRBD2 (5 bases). The CDR3 is made up of 14 amino acids. V was clipped by 4 bases and J by 5 bases, with 15 bases between them. CDR1 DFQATT and CDR2 SNEGSKA come from the germline V gene (reference sequence). The CDR3 sequence: CSATASLRENIQYF. The CDR3 DNA reads TGCAGTGCTACGGCGTCTCTGAGGGAAAACATTCAGTACTTC.

The chain uses TRBV7-6 and TRBJ1-3, with a weak D call TRBD1 (5 bases). V was cut by 3 bases and J by 4 bases, with 10 bases left in between. CDR3 length equals 14 residues. Germline loops: CDR1 SGHVS, CDR2 FNYEAQ. The CDR3 DNA sequence: TGTGCCAGCAGCTTTATGGGGGACGGAAACACCATATATTTT. Its translation is CASSFMGDGNTIYF.

Details on this clonotype: A much larger clone differs by one base, so this may be a read error. The chain uses TRBV15 and TRBJ2-7, with 12 bases fitting TRBD2. V lost 6 bases, J lost 7 bases, and 10 bases stayed unmatched. CDR3 length: 15 residues. Germline V gene sequence: CDR1 LNHNV, CDR2 YYDKDF (reference sequence). CDR3 region: CATRLAGGGYNEQYF. The CDR3 nucleotides are TGTGCCACCAGGCTAGCGGGAGGGGGGTACAATGAGCAGTACTTC.

Ten or more counts support this clonotype. The chain couples TRBV20-1 to TRBJ1-4; 9 bases are a match to TRBD1. CDR3 length: 13 residues. Per the germline V gene, CDR1 is DFQATT and CDR2 is SNEGSKA (reference sequence). The ends lost 5 bases at V and 5 bases at J; junction bases unmatched: 3. As DNA, the CDR3 is TGCAGTGCTGCCGGGACAGGGAATGAAAAACTGTTTTTT. It encodes CSAAGTGNEKLFF.

This clonotype was counted many times. The chain recombines TRBV3-1 with TRBJ2-5; 8 bases align to TRBD2. In germline, CDR1 is LGHDT, CDR2 YNNKEL (reference sequence). This CDR3 region has 17 residues. Trimming took 1 base from V and 1 from J; bases not matched to a gene: 8. CDR3 region: CASSQAHGTRGQETQYF. CDR3 bases: TGTGCCAGCAGCCAAGCGCACGGGACTAGGGGCCAAGAGACCCAGTACTTC.

This chain links TRBV6-1 with TRBJ1-2, with D tentatively TRBD1 (6 bases). V was shortened by 6 bases and J by 5 bases, with 16 bases between the two germline ends. The germline V gene encodes CDR1 MNHNS and CDR2 SASEGT. The CDR3 totals 14 residues. CDR3 loop: CASRAAGGAYGYTF. In nucleotides, the CDR3 is TGTGCCAGCAGGGCGGCTGGGGGGGCGTATGGCTACACCTTC.

This clonotype came up many times. The rearrangement joins TRBV6-1 to TRBJ2-5; 13 nucleotides match TRBD2. Looked up from germline, CDR1 is MNHNS and CDR2 is SASEGT. The CDR3 has 16 residues. J lost 6 bases, V lost 3 bases, and 7 bases had no gene match. For the CDR3, the DNA is TGTGCCAGCAGTGAGACGAGGACTAGCGGGGGAAAGACCCAGTACTTC. Encoded protein: CASSETRTSGGKTQYF.

J is TRBJ2-1 and V is TRBV27, with TRBD2 matching over 11 bases. From germline, CDR1 is MNHEY and CDR2 SMNVEV (reference sequence). Losses at the gene ends were 5 bases for V and 14 bases for J; bases not matched to a gene: 5. The CDR3 is made up of 12 amino acids. DNA for the CDR3: TGTGCCAGCAGTCCCCTAGCGGGGGGAGAGTTCTTC. Its protein product is CASSPLAGGEFF.

V gene TRBV28 combines with J gene TRBJ2-7, with 8 bases aligning to TRBD1. Germline assignment: CDR1 MDHEN and CDR2 SYDVKM. V was pared by 7 bases and J by 2 bases, with 7 bases of the junction left unmatched. The CDR3 runs to 14 residues. The DNA for the CDR3 is TGTGCCAGCACTCGGACAGGGTTTACCTACGAGCAGTACTTC. Its translation is CASTRTGFTYEQYF.